This entry describes one TCR beta chain. The data derive from a study of cytomegalovirus exposure and HLA in healthy donors. Study background: Of roughly 400 genotyped donors, 81% grouped in the Caucasian-associated ancestry cluster.

13 Jbeta primers and 60 Vbeta primers were used for the PCR. The data were produced by immunoSEQ multiplex PCR, yet TCRdb's version contains in-frame clones alone and is incomplete. The repertoire holds some 110,000 clones, with 81% as singletons. The sequence came from a woman younger than 45 in good health and CMV-seronegative. Specimen: PBMCs.

The CDR3 region is CASSLHPSGASTDTQYF. As DNA, the CDR3 is TGCGCCAGCAGCTTGCATCCTAGCGGGGCTAGCACAGATACGCAGTATTTT. The chain employs TRBV5-1 and TRBJ2-3; 9 bases are a match to TRBD2. Unmatched junction bases numbered 6, after V lost 1 base and J lost 0 bases. CDR1 is SGHRS and CDR2 is YFSETQ in the germline V gene. There are 17 residues in the CDR3.